A selection of T cell receptor beta chains follows, all from one sample in a study of cytomegalovirus exposure and HLA in healthy donors. Only in-frame clones appear in the TCRdb table, and some are missing; sequencing was by immunoSEQ multiplex PCR. The table includes under 200,000 clones, roughly 80% detected once. The sample taken for sequencing was PBMCs. These TCRs come from a man aged 50-60 years in good health and CMV-seropositive. CDR3s include the opening cysteine and the closing phenylalanine or tryptophan. The order of the fields is clone size, D gene, J gene, V gene, CDR3 length, CDR3 DNA, CDR3 protein. D genes are given only for firm matches. Clone size is stated in some rows and not others, as once, few, many or a class when expanded.

NA TRBD1 TRBJ1-2 TRBV7-6 16 TGTGCCAGCAGCCTAAGGACAGGGGGCGCGTCGGGGGGCTACACCTTC CASSLRTGGASGGYTF
NA NA TRBJ2-3 TRBV18 14 TGTGCCAGCTCACGTGGCGGGAGCACAGATACGCAGTATTTT CASSRGGSTDTQYF
once TRBD2 TRBJ2-2 TRBV29-1 18 TGCAGCGTTGAAAGGACTAGCGGGAGGGCTGGGGGGACCGGGGAGCTGTTTTTT CSVERTSGRAGGTGELFF
few NA TRBJ2-1 TRBV19 14 TGTGCCAGTAGTATCGCAGGGGTTGCCAATGAGCAGTTCTTC CASSIAGVANEQFF
NA NA TRBJ2-2 TRBV6-5 14 TGTGCCAGCAGTTACTCCCAGGGGCCCGGGGAGCTGTTTTTT CASSYSQGPGELFF
NA NA TRBJ1-3 TRBV28 16 TGTGCCAGCAGTACCCCCGTTGGAGGGCCCGGAAACACCATATATTTT CASSTPVGGPGNTIYF
NA NA TRBJ2-7 TRBV7-2 13 TGTGCCAGCAGCTTAGCTAGCAGCTCGGAGCAGTACTTC CASSLASSSEQYF
NA TRBD1 TRBJ1-3 TRBV11-1 17 TGTGCCAGCAGCACCCGGACAGGCGCATACTCTGGAAACACCATATATTTT CASSTRTGAYSGNTIYF
once TRBD1 TRBJ1-2 TRBV4-3 17 TGCGCCAGCAGCCAAGATCCCGGACAGGGTGCGGCTGGAGGCTACACCTTC CASSQDPGQGAAGGYTF
NA NA TRBJ1-4 TRBV7-8 16 TGTGCCAGCAGCTCCGCGGGGGAGGTGACTAATGAAAAACTGTTTTTT CASSSAGEVTNEKLFF
once TRBD1 TRBJ2-1 TRBV27 15 TGTGCCAGCAGTTTTCTGGACAGGTCCTACAATGAGCAGTTCTTC CASSFLDRSYNEQFF
NA NA TRBJ2-7 TRBV19 13 TGTGCCAGTAGTAGCGGTCACGCGACCGAGCAGTACTTC CASSSGHATEQYF
once TRBD2 TRBJ2-1 TRBV4-3 18 TGCGCCAGCAGCCAAGATGCTAGCGGGAGGGCCGGGGACAATGAGCAGTTCTTC CASSQDASGRAGDNEQFF
NA TRBD1 TRBJ1-4 TRBV5-1 16 TGCGCCAGCAGCTTGGCCGAGGGGACAGGGGATGAAAAACTGTTTTTT CASSLAEGTGDEKLFF
NA NA TRBJ1-6 TRBV14 15 TGTGCCAGCAGCCAAGAAAACAGGGTTAATTCACCCCTCCACTTT CASSQENRVNSPLHF
NA NA TRBJ1-1 TRBV10-1 14 TGCGCCAGCAGCCACAGGAGACCGAACACTGAAGCTTTCTTT CASSHRRPNTEAFF
NA TRBD1 TRBJ2-1 TRBV6-4 14 TGTGCCAGCAGTGACGGCCAGGGGGTAAATGAGCAGTTCTTC CASSDGQGVNEQFF
few TRBD2 TRBJ2-3 TRBV30 15 TGTGCCTGGAGTGAAGAGCGGGGGGGCCCAGATACGCAGTATTTT CAWSEERGGPDTQYF
NA TRBD1 TRBJ2-1 TRBV7-2 14 TGTGCCAGCAGCGGGACAGGGGCCTCCAATGAGCAGTTCTTC CASSGTGASNEQFF
NA NA TRBJ2-7 TRBV5-1 13 TGCGCCAGCAGCTTGGATTCAGTCTACGAGCAGTACTTC CASSLDSVYEQYF
NA NA TRBJ1-3 TRBV5-6 14 TGTGCCAGCAGTTTAGGGGGCTCTGGAAACACCATATATTTT CASSLGGSGNTIYF
NA TRBD1 TRBJ1-1 TRBV29-1 14 TGCAGCGTTGTTGGGCAGGGGGCGCGCACTGAAGCTTTCTTT CSVVGQGARTEAFF
NA NA TRBJ1-2 TRBV2 13 TGTGCCAGCAGGGAACAGGACACCTATGGCTACACCTTC CASREQDTYGYTF
NA NA TRBJ1-6 TRBV28 15 TGTGCCAGCAGTTTAACGAGCTCCTATAATTCACCCCTCCACTTT CASSLTSSYNSPLHF
NA NA TRBJ2-2 TRBV6-1 12 TGTGCCAGCAGCTCCGGCACCGGGGAGCTGTTTTTT CASSSGTGELFF
NA NA TRBJ2-1 TRBV5-4 16 TGTGCCAGCAGCTTGGCCCGGAGGTACTCCTACAATGAGCAGTTCTTC CASSLARRYSYNEQFF
NA TRBD2 TRBJ2-7 TRBV6-6 13 TGTGCCAGCGGGGGACTAGCGGGCTACGAGCAGTACTTC CASGGLAGYEQYF
once NA TRBJ2-6 TRBV6-5 15 TGTGCCAGCAGAATGAGGTTCTCTGGGGCCAACGGCCTGACTTTC CASRMRFSGANGLTF
NA NA TRBJ1-4 TRBV7-8 14 TGTGCCAGCAGCTACAACGTCCTTAATGAAAAACTGTTTTTT CASSYNVLNEKLFF
NA TRBD2 TRBJ2-4 TRBV30 15 TGTGCCTGGTCTAGCGGGGGCCTAGCCAAAAACATTCAGTACTTC CAWSSGGLAKNIQYF
few TRBD1 TRBJ2-7 TRBV9 16 TGTGCCAGCAGCGTAATAGGGACAGGGGGCAAGGACGAGCAGTACTTC CASSVIGTGGKDEQYF
once NA TRBJ2-5 TRBV6-6 14 TGTGCCAGCAGTTATTCCCCCCGGGGAGAGACCCAGTACTTC CASSYSPRGETQYF
few TRBD1 TRBJ2-7 TRBV28 12 TGTGCCAGCAGTTTTGAGGGGGCCGAGCAGTACTTC CASSFEGAEQYF
NA NA TRBJ1-1 TRBV30 12 TGTGCCTGCCAGGGTGAGGACACTGAAGCTTTCTTT CACQGEDTEAFF
NA NA TRBJ2-7 TRBV15 16 TGTGCCACCAGCAGAGTCATGGGGGGGGGCCCCTACGAGCAGTACTTC CATSRVMGGGPYEQYF
NA NA TRBJ1-6 TRBV7-2 16 TGTGCCAGCAGCCCAACCTTCTCCGGAGGGCCTTCACCCCTCCACTTT CASSPTFSGGPSPLHF
NA NA TRBJ2-5 TRBV7-5 19 TGTGCCAGAAGACACACCTCCGGGACTAGCGGATATTACCAAGAGACCCAGTACTTC CARRHTSGTSGYYQETQYF
NA TRBD1 TRBJ2-5 TRBV9 14 TGTGCCAGCAGCGCCACAGGGGGCCAAGAGACCCAGTACTTC CASSATGGQETQYF
NA TRBD1 TRBJ1-6 TRBV30 17 TGTGCCTGGAGGGCCGGGACAGGGGGTCAGGTTAATTCACCCCTCCACTTT CAWRAGTGGQVNSPLHF
NA TRBD1 TRBJ2-5 TRBV6-5 15 TGTGCCAGCAGTTACGTTACAGGGGGGCAAGAGACCCAGTACTTC CASSYVTGGQETQYF
NA NA TRBJ1-1 TRBV7-9 13 TGTGCCAGCAGCTTATCAGGGCTCGGTGAAGCTTTCTTT CASSLSGLGEAFF
NA TRBD2 TRBJ2-5 TRBV5-1 16 TGCGCCAGCAGCTTGCGGACTAGCGGGGGGGTGGAGACCCAGTACTTC CASSLRTSGGVETQYF
NA NA TRBJ1-4 TRBV2 14 TGTGCCAGCAATAACAGGCCAACTAATGAAAAACTGTTTTTT CASNNRPTNEKLFF
once NA TRBJ2-2 TRBV11-1 17 TGTGCCAGCAGCTCCTCTGTTAGTAGCGCGAACACCGGGGAGCTGTTTTTT CASSSSVSSANTGELFF
NA NA TRBJ2-7 TRBV7-8 15 TGTGCCAGCAGCCGTTTTTCGGGGGACGCCTACGAGCAGTACTTC CASSRFSGDAYEQYF
NA NA TRBJ2-5 TRBV7-6 16 TGTGCCAGCAGCTACACCGTGGGGGCGTCCTCAGGGACCCAGTACTTC CASSYTVGASSGTQYF
NA TRBD1 TRBJ2-1 TRBV19 15 TGTGCCAGTAGTATTGCTCAGGGGGATTTTGGAGAGCAGTTCTTC CASSIAQGDFGEQFF
NA NA TRBJ2-5 TRBV30 17 TGTGCCTGGACGACGATAGGACAGAGACAAGTAGGAGAGACCCAGTACTTC CAWTTIGQRQVGETQYF
NA NA TRBJ2-5 TRBV5-1 15 TGCGCCAGCAGCGCCGGGGACAGCGGGCAAGAGACCCAGTACTTC CASSAGDSGQETQYF
NA TRBD1 TRBJ2-6 TRBV4-2 17 TGTGCCAGCAGCCATGGGGACAGGGGTTCTGGGGCCAACGTCCTGACTTTC CASSHGDRGSGANVLTF
few TRBD1 TRBJ2-5 TRBV5-4 13 TGTGCCTGTGGCACAGGGGTAAAGGAGACCCAGTACTTC CACGTGVKETQYF
NA TRBD1 TRBJ1-6 TRBV5-1 14 TGCGCCAGCAGCGTGGGACAGGACGAATCACCCCTCCACTTT CASSVGQDESPLHF
few TRBD1 TRBJ2-7 TRBV28 18 TGTGCCAGCAGTTCCTCCCTTGAGAGGGGACAGGGGTCTTACGAGCAGTACTTC CASSSSLERGQGSYEQYF
once TRBD2 TRBJ2-7 TRBV10-1 17 TGCGCCAGCAGTGAGTCTTGGCTAGCGGGAGCAAGTTGCGAGCAGTACTTC CASSESWLAGASCEQYF
NA NA TRBJ1-1 TRBV6-6 13 TGTGCCAGTGGTCGCAGGGTGGGCACTGAAGCTTTCTTT CASGRRVGTEAFF